Presented here are 16 T cell receptor beta chains from one specimen sequenced in a study of PD-L1 blockade in urothelial cancer. Repertoires were generated with immunoSEQ multiplex PCR, while TCRdb's copy carries only in-frame clones and drops some. The data hold approximately 32,000 clones, with around 80% observed a single time. Sequenced material: PBMCs, taken around atezolizumab (anti-PD-L1) treatment. The receptors derive from a man between 60 and 75 years old with urothelial cancer.

The chain couples TRBV5-1 to TRBJ1-3; 7 positions match TRBD1. The CDR3 totals 19 residues. Germline-derived CDR1 and CDR2 are SGHRS and YFSETQ. Trimming took 0 bases from V and 3 from J; bases not matched to a gene: 15. CDR3 sequence: CASSLVAAGGLSSGNTIYF. The CDR3 coding sequence is TGCGCCAGCAGCTTGGTTGCGGCAGGGGGATTGTCGAGTGGAAACACCATATATTTT.

The chain couples TRBV5-1 to TRBJ2-5, with 8 bases that match TRBD1. This CDR3 is 15 amino acids long. Trimming at V came to 0 bases and at J to 4 bases, leaving 5 bases not matched to a gene. CDR1 SGHRS and CDR2 YFSETQ come from the germline V gene. CDR3 protein: CASSLGQGYSETQYF. CDR3 DNA sequence: TGCGCCAGCAGCTTGGGACAGGGGTATTCAGAGACCCAGTACTTC.

This chain connects TRBV15 to TRBJ2-3; 7 bases are a match to TRBD1. The CDR3 covers 13 residues. After removal of 4 bases from V and 8 bases from J, the junction contained 6 bases not matched to a gene. Germline CDR1 reads LNHNV; CDR2 reads YYDKDF (reference sequence). In DNA, the CDR3 is TGTGCCACCAGCACAGAGGGGGCATCTACGCAGTATTTT. Its protein product is CATSTEGASTQYF.

V usage is TRBV10-1 and J usage is TRBJ2-2; 15 nucleotides agree with TRBD2. V trimming: 6 bases; J trimming: 5 bases; junction bases outside the gene matches: 4. Per the germline V gene, CDR1 is WNHNN and CDR2 is SYGVQD (reference sequence). CDR3 length equals 16 residues. The CDR3 DNA reads TGCGCCAGCAGCCCGGGACTAGCGGGAGGAACCGGGGAGCTGTTTTTT. Translated, it gives CASSPGLAGGTGELFF.

The chain combines TRBV6-1 with TRBJ1-5; 9 nucleotides line up with TRBD1. The V gene's germline CDR1 is MNHNS and CDR2 SASEGT. J gave up 6 bases and V 2 bases, and 5 bases lay outside the gene matches. The CDR3 length is 15 residues. This chain's CDR3 is CASSESGTGFQPQHF. For the CDR3, the DNA is TGTGCCAGCAGTGAATCCGGGACAGGGTTTCAGCCCCAGCATTTT.

The CDR3 protein is CASSDSQNQGSPLHF. CDR3 nucleotide sequence: TGTGCCAGCAGTGACTCGCAGAATCAGGGTTCACCCCTCCACTTT. This chain connects TRBV6-4 to TRBJ1-6, with D maybe TRBD1 (5 bases). Germline assignment: CDR1 MRHNA and CDR2 SNTAGT. The CDR3 runs to 15 residues. V lost 0 bases, J lost 9 bases, and 12 bases lay in between.

The chain combines TRBV19 with TRBJ2-2; D possibly corresponds to TRBD1 (5 bases). The V end lost 7 bases, the J end lost 5 bases, and 14 bases lay between the germline ends. The CDR3 is made up of 14 amino acids. The V gene's germline CDR1 is LNHDA and CDR2 SQIVND (reference sequence). DNA of the CDR3: TGTGCCAGTATTCAGGGCGCTGGGACCGGGGAGCTGTTTTTT. Protein: CASIQGAGTGELFF.

V is TRBV6-6 and J is TRBJ2-2; the D gene is possibly TRBD2 (5 bases). Trimming removed 7 bases from V and 6 bases from J, with 18 bases in between. Germline-derived CDR1 and CDR2 are MNHNY and SVGAGI (reference sequence). The CDR3 length is 15 residues. The CDR3 loop is CASTDGILVAGELFF. In DNA form, the CDR3 reads TGTGCCAGCACCGACGGGATACTCGTCGCCGGGGAGCTGTTTTTT.

The rearrangement uses TRBV9 and TRBJ2-7, with D maybe TRBD1 (8 bases). The germline V gene encodes CDR1 SGDLS and CDR2 YYNGEE. Trimming took off 3 bases at V and 1 base at J, with 20 bases between the two ends. The CDR3 consists of 17 residues. As DNA, the CDR3 is TGTGCCAGCAGCGCGATGGGGGGGACAGGAGCTTCCTACGAGCAGTACTTC. It specifies CASSAMGGTGASYEQYF.

V is TRBV4-2 and J is TRBJ2-1; D is undetermined. The CDR3 has 18 residues. Per germline, CDR1 LGHNA and CDR2 YNFKEQ. V lost 1 base and J 0 bases, leaving 16 bases between the germline ends. Here the CDR3 reads CASSQVQLRVSSYNEQFF. The DNA of the CDR3 is TGTGCCAGCAGCCAAGTTCAACTTCGGGTAAGCTCCTACAATGAGCAGTTCTTC.

This clone was seen a handful of times. This chain joins TRBV28 and TRBJ2-7; TRBD1 matches 9 bases. The germline CDR1 and CDR2 sequences are MDHEN and SYDVKM. The CDR3 consists of 16 residues. V trimming: 5 bases; J trimming: 0 bases; junction bases outside the gene matches: 8. CDR3 in amino acids: CASSSQGQGNSYEQYF. Written as DNA, the CDR3 is TGTGCCAGCAGTAGCCAGGGACAGGGTAACTCCTACGAGCAGTACTTC.

V gene TRBV4-1 combines with J gene TRBJ2-7; 11 nucleotides agree with TRBD2. Germline values: CDR1 MGHRA, CDR2 YSYEKL. With V trimmed by 0 bases and J by 0 bases, 10 bases remained unmatched. This CDR3 region has 19 residues. The CDR3 DNA reads as TGCGCCAGCAGCCAAGATAAGGGACTAGCGGACATCTTCTCCTACGAGCAGTACTTC. This codes for CASSQDKGLADIFSYEQYF.

This clone showed up just once. The chain is built from TRBV10-1 and TRBJ2-7; D is uncertain. The CDR3 is 14 amino acids. Germline lookup yields CDR1 WNHNN and CDR2 SYGVQD (reference sequence). Trimming took 2 bases from V and 5 from J, leaving 13 bases between them. CDR3 in DNA: TGCGCCAGCAGTGAGAGGTCGCAGGATCACGAGCAGTACTTC. Encoded protein: CASSERSQDHEQYF.

CDR3 in amino acids: CAIRSGTGSYGYTF. The CDR3 DNA reads TGTGCCATCAGATCGGGTACAGGGAGCTATGGCTACACCTTC. This sequence joins TRBV10-3 and TRBJ1-2, with D perhaps matching TRBD1 (6 bases). V lost 6 bases and J lost 4, with 15 bases in between. This CDR3 comprises 14 residues. Germline CDR1 is ENHRY and CDR2 is SYGVKD.

V is TRBV29-1 and J is TRBJ2-2; 9 bases match TRBD1. The CDR3 length is 15 residues. Germline V gene data show CDR1 as SQVTM and CDR2 as ANQGSEA. V lost 5 bases to trimming and J lost 3 bases; unmatched junction nucleotides: 7. As DNA, the CDR3 is TGCAGCGTTACGACGGGACAGGGTGACACCGGGGAGCTGTTTTTT. Protein: CSVTTGQGDTGELFF.

This chain connects TRBV29-1 to TRBJ1-3, with 9 bases matching TRBD1. CDR1 and CDR2 from the germline V gene are SQVTM and ANQGSEA. This CDR3 spans 17 amino acids. The junction had 11 bases not matched to a gene; V was cut back by 5 bases and J by 0 bases. CDR3 nucleotide sequence: TGCAGCGTTAAAACGATGGGACAGGGACTCTCTGGAAACACCATATATTTT. Translation: CSVKTMGQGLSGNTIYF.